The rows below give T cell receptor beta chains drawn from one sample of a study of T cells in Graves' hyperthyroidism and ophthalmopathy. TCRdb used MiXCR to reprocess the multiplex PCR reads, holding one entry per CDR3 protein. This repertoire shows around 600,000 distinct CDR3 sequences, about 14% found once; its top ten account for about an eighth. The sample consisted of blood. The receptors originated from a woman aged 45-65 years with Graves' ophthalmopathy. CDR3s include the opening cysteine and the closing phenylalanine or tryptophan. The D gene is left open where the match is weak. For some rows the clone size is stated as once, few or many, or as a class when expanded; others skip it.

TRBV28	many	TRBJ1-5	TRBD1	CASSSSGQGADQPQHF	TGTGCCAGCAGTTCGTCGGGACAGGGGGCTGATCAGCCCCAGCATTTT
TRBV18	many	TRBJ2-3	.	CASSPQGAGGFGDTQYF	TGTGCCAGCTCACCTCAAGGAGCAGGAGGGTTCGGAGATACGCAGTATTTT
TRBV10-3	.	TRBJ1-1	.	CAIRIHTGTNTEAFF	TGTGCCATCAGAATCCATACAGGGACTAACACTGAAGCTTTCTTT
TRBV18	few	TRBJ1-3	.	CASSPSPGGVSGNTIYF	TGTGCCAGCTCACCAAGTCCGGGTGGGGTCTCTGGAAACACCATATATTTT
TRBV24-1	many	TRBJ2-7	.	CATSDPNVYEQYF	TGTGCCACCAGTGACCCGAACGTATACGAGCAGTACTTC
TRBV4-2	.	TRBJ2-3	.	CASSPGGGPSLTDTQYF	TGTGCCAGCAGCCCTGGTGGGGGGCCCAGTCTCACAGATACGCAGTATTTT
TRBV5-1	.	TRBJ2-3	.	CASSTASSTDTQYF	TGCGCCAGCAGCACAGCGTCTAGCACAGATACGCAGTATTTT
TRBV12-3/TRBV12-4	many	TRBJ2-7	.	CASSLSGRLKSSYEQYF	TGTGCCAGCAGTTTAAGTGGGAGACTCAAGAGCTCCTACGAGCAGTACTTC
TRBV20-1	few	TRBJ2-7	TRBD1	CSAPGTGTYEQYF	TGCAGTGCACCCGGGACAGGGACCTACGAGCAGTACTTC
TRBV4-3	.	TRBJ1-4	TRBD1	CASSQGTGGTNEKLFF	TGCGCCAGCAGCCAAGGGACAGGGGGCACTAATGAAAAACTGTTTTTT
TRBV12-3/TRBV12-4	many	TRBJ1-1	TRBD1	CASSLTGGNTEAFF	TGTGCCAGCAGTCTAACAGGGGGTAACACTGAAGCTTTCTTT
TRBV2	many	TRBJ1-6	.	CASSRDGDSPLHF	TGTGCCAGCAGTCGGGACGGAGATTCACCCCTCCACTTT
TRBV6-6	many	TRBJ1-3	.	CASSYTDTLSGNTIYF	TGTGCCAGCAGTTACACGGACACCCTCTCTGGAAACACCATATATTTT
TRBV28	many	TRBJ2-1	TRBD2	CASSSPIGTSANNEQFF	TGTGCCAGCAGTTCTCCGATCGGGACTAGCGCCAACAATGAGCAGTTCTTC
TRBV6-2/TRBV6-3	few	TRBJ2-7	.	CASSSPLRYSYEQYF	TGTGCCAGCAGTTCCCCGTTGCGGTATTCCTACGAGCAGTACTTC
TRBV28	few	TRBJ1-6	.	CASSLNRVHSPLHF	TGTGCCAGCAGTTTAAACAGGGTTCATTCACCCCTCCACTTT
TRBV7-3	.	TRBJ2-5	.	CASSQVPKETQYF	TGTGCCAGCAGCCAGGTGCCCAAAGAGACCCAGTACTTC
TRBV7-9	many	TRBJ2-5	TRBD2	CASSLRGIDETQYF	TGTGCCAGCAGCCTGCGGGGGATCGACGAGACCCAGTACTTC
TRBV29-1	few	TRBJ2-7	TRBD2	CSVVVILARSYEQYF	TGCAGCGTTGTTGTGATACTAGCGAGATCCTACGAGCAGTACTTC
TRBV10-2	.	TRBJ2-7	TRBD2	CASSYQSGTIAYEQYF	TGCGCCAGCAGTTATCAATCCGGGACTATAGCCTACGAGCAGTACTTC
TRBV14	many	TRBJ1-1	.	CASSQEGVVNTEAFF	TGTGCCAGCAGCCAAGAGGGGGTCGTGAACACTGAAGCTTTCTTT
TRBV24-1	many	TRBJ2-6	TRBD1	CATSDPTGTDASGANVLTF	TGTGCCACCAGTGATCCGACCGGGACAGATGCTTCTGGGGCCAACGTCCTGACTTTC
TRBV25-1	few	TRBJ1-2	TRBD1	CASSVTGRNYGYTF	TGTGCCAGCAGTGTGACAGGGAGAAACTATGGCTACACCTTC
TRBV10-3	few	TRBJ2-3	.	CAISGGPGDTQYF	TGTGCCATCAGTGGAGGGCCGGGGGATACGCAGTATTTT
TRBV19	.	TRBJ2-1	TRBD1	CASSIVPGTGRYNEQFF	TGTGCCAGTAGTATAGTCCCCGGGACAGGACGCTACAATGAGCAGTTCTTC
TRBV7-9	.	TRBJ1-4	TRBD1	CASSLEGTGGEKLFF	TGTGCCAGCAGCTTAGAAGGGACAGGGGGCGAAAAACTGTTTTTT
TRBV7-2	many	TRBJ2-1	.	CASSLRVGAEQFF	TGTGCCAGCAGCTTAAGGGTGGGGGCTGAGCAGTTCTTC
TRBV7-7	few	TRBJ1-5	TRBD1	CASSLYQGDSNQPQHF	TGTGCTAGCAGCTTATATCAGGGGGATAGCAATCAGCCCCAGCATTTT
TRBV20-1	many	TRBJ2-1	.	CSAGRVRSYNEQFF	TGCAGTGCTGGACGGGTCAGGAGCTACAATGAGCAGTTCTTC
TRBV5-1	many	TRBJ2-1	TRBD2	CASSLQTSGRGNEQFF	TGCGCCAGCAGCTTACAGACTAGCGGGAGAGGGAATGAGCAGTTCTTC
TRBV3-1	many	TRBJ2-7	.	CASSQVPSAERGFYEQYF	TGTGCCAGCAGCCAAGTCCCTTCAGCCGAGAGAGGTTTCTACGAGCAGTACTTC
TRBV15	many	TRBJ2-5	TRBD2	CATSRDGLAAQETQYF	TGTGCCACCAGCAGAGACGGACTAGCGGCACAAGAGACCCAGTACTTC
TRBV28	many	TRBJ1-5	.	CASSSYLQSGPSNQPQHF	TGTGCCAGCAGTTCATACCTTCAAAGCGGGCCTAGCAATCAGCCCCAGCATTTT
TRBV7-3	.	TRBJ2-1	TRBD2	CATGWGLARNEQFF	TGTGCCACCGGGTGGGGACTAGCTCGTAATGAGCAGTTCTTC
TRBV6-1	.	TRBJ2-2	.	CASSPGRKDGELFF	TGTGCCAGCAGCCCCGGGAGAAAGGACGGGGAGCTGTTTTTT
TRBV18	many	TRBJ2-2	.	CASSLANASPPNTGELFF	TGTGCCAGCTCACTGGCCAATGCCTCACCCCCGAACACCGGGGAGCTGTTTTTT
TRBV5-1	many	TRBJ1-6	.	CASSLTWGSPLHF	TGCGCCAGCAGCTTGACCTGGGGTTCACCCCTCCACTTT
TRBV5-1	.	TRBJ2-2	.	CASSSGYPAPEKNTGELFF	TGCGCCAGCAGCTCAGGGTATCCCGCTCCCGAAAAAAACACCGGGGAGCTGTTTTTT
TRBV4-3	.	TRBJ2-1	TRBD2	CASSQVRTSGYSSEQFF	TGCGCCAGCAGCCAAGTAAGGACTAGCGGATATTCCAGTGAGCAGTTCTTC
TRBV7-2	many	TRBJ2-1	.	CASSLAGSASADYNEQFF	TGTGCCAGCAGCTTAGCGGGCTCGGCTAGCGCAGACTACAATGAGCAGTTCTTC
TRBV20-1	.	TRBJ1-5	.	CSASAGQNQPQHF	TGCAGTGCTTCCGCCGGACAGAATCAGCCCCAGCATTTT
TRBV20-1	many	TRBJ2-3	TRBD1	CSASGQGSGTDTQYF	TGCAGTGCTAGCGGACAGGGAAGCGGCACAGATACGCAGTATTTT
TRBV7-2	many	TRBJ2-7	.	CASSLAHQLYEQYF	TGTGCCAGCAGCTTAGCCCACCAGCTCTACGAGCAGTACTTC
TRBV13	many	TRBJ2-1	TRBD2	CASSDRLAGGRYNEQFF	TGTGCCAGCAGCGATCGACTAGCGGGAGGACGCTACAATGAGCAGTTCTTC
TRBV7-2	many	TRBJ2-1	TRBD2	CASSLRPSGSYNEQFF	TGTGCCAGCAGCTTAAGGCCTAGCGGCTCCTACAATGAGCAGTTCTTC
TRBV7-2	.	TRBJ2-1	.	CASSINSGSSYNEQFF	TGTGCCAGCAGCATCAATAGCGGAAGCTCCTACAATGAGCAGTTCTTC
TRBV7-3	many	TRBJ2-1	TRBD2	CASSLILAGAGEQFF	TGTGCCAGCAGCTTAATTCTAGCGGGAGCCGGTGAGCAGTTCTTC
TRBV6-1	many	TRBJ1-5	.	CASSDLGRASNQPQHF	TGTGCCAGCAGTGATCTCGGCAGAGCTAGCAATCAGCCCCAGCATTTT
TRBV29-1	few	TRBJ2-7	TRBD2	CSVLMGGYYEQYF	TGCAGCGTTTTAATGGGGGGGTACTACGAGCAGTACTTC